Below are 27 T cell receptor beta chains sequenced from a single sample in a study of shared clonotypes between healthy human individuals. This table comes from immunoSEQ multiplex PCR, and its TCRdb copy is limited to in-frame clones, with some not included. The sample holds a few million clones, more than 85% seen once. The specimen sequenced was naive CD4+ T cells from PBMCs. This sample's subset: CD45RA+ positively selected. The source of these receptors is a man between 18 and 35 years old in good health. Some clones in this sample may be carry-over from other donors' samples.

This sequence joins TRBV28 and TRBJ2-1; D tentatively reads TRBD1 or TRBD2 (6 bases each). Germline-derived CDR1 and CDR2 are MDHEN and SYDVKM. The ends were cut back, 5 bases at V and 4 bases at J, with 15 bases in the middle. The CDR3 has 15 residues. The DNA of the CDR3 is TGTGCCAGCAGTGGGGGGACATGGACATACAATGAGCAGTTCTTC. It encodes CASSGGTWTYNEQFF. The entire variable domain, with the rest obtained from reference TRBV28 and TRBJ2-1, is as follows: DVKVTQSSRYLVKRTGEKVFLECVQDMDHENMFWYRQDPGLGLRLIYFSYDVKMKEKGDIPEGYSVSREKKERFSLILESASTNQTSMYLCASSGGTWTYNEQFFGPGTRLTVL.

The chain uses TRBV7-2 and TRBJ2-7; 10 bases match TRBD1. The CDR3 contains 15 residues. Germline V gene sequence: CDR1 SGHTA, CDR2 FQGNSA. Losses at the gene ends were 3 bases for V and 4 bases for J; bases not matched to a gene: 6. CDR3 bases: TGTGCCAGCAGCTTGGGGGGACAGGGGATTTACGAGCAGTACTTC. It specifies CASSLGGQGIYEQYF.

The J gene is TRBJ1-2, the V gene TRBV5-1; the match to TRBD1 covers 11 bases. CDR1 and CDR2 from the germline V gene are SGHRS and YFSETQ. This CDR3 has 18 amino acids. J gave up 6 bases and V 4 bases, and 17 bases lay outside the gene matches. This CDR3 is CASSKQGQGDGLGNGYTF. The CDR3 DNA sequence: TGCGCCAGCAGCAAACAGGGACAGGGGGACGGGTTAGGAAATGGCTACACCTTC.

On this clone itself: The identical CDR3 is also encoded by other nucleotide sequences in the sample. This rearrangement joins TRBV2 to TRBJ1-4, with D possibly matching TRBD1 (5 bases). CDR1 is SNHLY and CDR2 is FYNNEI in the germline V gene. The V end was cut by 5 bases, the J end by 0 bases, with 7 bases between. The CDR3 covers 14 residues. CDR3 sequence (DNA): TGTGCCAGCAGTAGACAGACAACTAATGAAAAACTGTTTTTT. It specifies CASSRQTTNEKLFF.

The chain recombines TRBV18 with TRBJ2-2; weak D call: TRBD2 (6 bases). The germline CDR1 and CDR2 sequences are KGHSH and LQKENI. The CDR3 has 17 residues. Trimming removed 6 bases at V and 2 bases at J, with 19 bases between. The CDR3 is CASSQEIGGINTGELFF. CDR3 bases: TGTGCCAGCTCCCAGGAGATTGGCGGGATTAACACCGGGGAGCTGTTTTTT. The full variable domain, rest sourced from reference TRBV18 and TRBJ2-2, is NAGVMQNPRHLVRRRGQEARLRCSPMKGHSHVYWYRQLPEEGLKFMVYLQKENIIDESGMPKERFSAEFPKEGPSILRIQQVVRGDSAAYFCASSQEIGGINTGELFFGEGSRLTVL.

This chain joins TRBV28 and TRBJ2-5, with TRBD1 identical over 8 bases. The J call is uncertain, as TRBJ2-7 better fits the DNA end. CDR3 length: 15 residues. Looked up from germline, CDR1 is MDHEN and CDR2 is SYDVKM. Here the CDR3 DNA reads TGTGCCAGCACCGGTGACAGGGGCTCCGAATACGAGCAGTACTTC. Translating gives CASTGDRGSEYEQYF.

This sequence joins TRBV28 and TRBJ2-7; 15 nucleotides line up with TRBD2. This CDR3 has 15 amino acids. Germline CDR1 and CDR2: MDHEN and SYDVKM. The V segment lost 6 bases and the J segment 6 bases; nucleotides outside the gene matches: 6. Written as DNA, the CDR3 is TGTGCCAGCAGACTCTGGACTAGCGGGAGGGCCGAGCAGTACTTC. As protein: CASRLWTSGRAEQYF.

The chain is built from TRBV10-3 and TRBJ2-1, with TRBD1 matching over 8 bases. The CDR3 is made up of 14 amino acids. V was pared by 3 bases and J by 10 bases, with 8 bases of the junction left unmatched. Germline values: CDR1 ENHRY, CDR2 SYGVKD. CDR3: CAISDRDRRVEQFF. In DNA form, the CDR3 reads TGTGCCATCAGTGATAGGGACAGGAGGGTAGAGCAGTTCTTC.

The genes are TRBV7-2 and TRBJ1-3; the D is unclear. V lost 3 bases to trimming and J lost 2 bases, with 14 bases between them. This CDR3 is built from 16 residues. From germline, CDR1 is SGHTA and CDR2 FQGNSA. The CDR3 sequence is CASSLGPTSTGNTIYF. CDR3 DNA: TGTGCCAGCAGCTTGGGCCCTACCAGCACTGGAAACACCATATATTTT.

This rearrangement joins TRBV7-2 to TRBJ2-3; D is unclear. This CDR3 contains 12 residues. V gave up 0 bases and J gave up 7 bases, with 5 bases separating them. Looked up from germline, CDR1 is SGHTA and CDR2 is FQGNSA. The CDR3 DNA reads TGTGCCAGCAGCTTAGCCGCTAATACGCAGTATTTT. It yields the protein CASSLAANTQYF. Together with reference TRBV7-2 and TRBJ2-3, the CDR3 gives the full variable domain: GAGVSQSPSNKVTEKGKDVELRCDPISGHTALYWYRQSLGQGLEFLIYFQGNSAPDKSGLPSDRFSAERTGGSVSTLTIQRTQQEDSAVYLCASSLAANTQYFGPGTRLTVL.

The rearrangement links TRBV7-9 to TRBJ2-1; 11 bases align to TRBD1. This CDR3 has 14 amino acids. Germline assignment: CDR1 SEHNR and CDR2 FQNEAQ (reference sequence). The ends lost 5 bases at V and 10 bases at J; junction bases unmatched: 7. The CDR3 loop reads CASSLGTGGDEQFF. In DNA form, the CDR3 reads TGTGCCAGCAGCCTCGGGACAGGGGGGGACGAGCAGTTCTTC.

The chain carries TRBV28 and TRBJ2-5; 10 bases fit TRBD2. Judging by the DNA end, TRBJ2-7 fits better; the J call may be wrong. Germline V gene lookup returns CDR1 MDHEN and CDR2 SYDVKM. The CDR3 runs to 17 residues. CDR3 sequence (DNA): TGTGCCAGCAGTTTGCTAAATCCTAGCGGGAGTGAAATCGAGCAGTACTTC. Protein: CASSLLNPSGSEIEQYF.

V usage is TRBV27 and J usage is TRBJ2-1; the match to TRBD1 covers 8 bases. V shed 4 bases and J 5 bases; nucleotides not matched to a gene: 10. The CDR3 extends over 16 amino acids. Germline lookup yields CDR1 MNHEY and CDR2 SMNVEV (reference sequence). CDR3 coding DNA: TGTGCCAGCAGTTCAGTCGCCTGGACAGGGCACAATGAGCAGTTCTTC. Translation: CASSSVAWTGHNEQFF.

This chain joins TRBV9 and TRBJ1-4, with D unclear. V lost 0 bases to trimming and J lost 7 bases, with 13 bases between them. Germline CDR1 and CDR2: SGDLS and YYNGEE. The CDR3 loop spans 15 amino acids. The CDR3 sequence is CASSVESGIGEKLFF. CDR3 nucleotides: TGTGCCAGCAGCGTAGAGAGTGGGATAGGTGAAAAACTGTTTTTT.

The chain joins TRBV9 to TRBJ2-6; D is ambiguous. The CDR3 spans 15 residues. V gave up 6 bases and J gave up 0 bases, with 10 bases separating them. Germline-derived CDR1 and CDR2 are SGDLS and YYNGEE. In DNA, the CDR3 is TGTGCCAGCACCCCCAGCCACTCTGGGGCCAACGTCCTGACTTTC. Protein product: CASTPSHSGANVLTF.

The chain uses TRBV5-1 and TRBJ2-3, with TRBD2 identical over 10 bases. CDR1 is SGHRS and CDR2 is YFSETQ in the germline V gene. The CDR3 runs 16 residues. V was clipped by 2 bases and J by 3 bases; unmatched bases: 6. CDR3: CASSLQAGGPTDTQYF. The DNA for the CDR3 is TGCGCCAGCAGCTTACAAGCGGGAGGGCCTACAGATACGCAGTATTTT.

The V and J genes are TRBV10-3 and TRBJ2-3; D is unresolved. From germline, CDR1 is ENHRY and CDR2 SYGVKD. The CDR3 has 12 amino acids. Trimming shortened V by 8 bases and J by 3 bases, and 9 bases separated the two germline ends. The CDR3 coding sequence is TGTGCCATCGCTCTAAGTACAGATACGCAGTATTTT. This encodes CAIALSTDTQYF.

This clone was seen once. This sequence joins TRBV7-8 and TRBJ1-2, with 10 bases that match TRBD1. The junction had 5 bases not matched to a gene; V was cut back by 5 bases and J by 2 bases. In germline, CDR1 is SGHVS, CDR2 FQNEAQ. This CDR3 has 15 amino acids. The CDR3 loop reads CASSAGQGWNYGYTF. As DNA, the CDR3 is TGTGCCAGCAGCGCGGGACAGGGGTGGAACTATGGCTACACCTTC.

This rearrangement joins TRBV6-5 to TRBJ2-7; D possibly corresponds to TRBD1 (6 bases). Deletions cut 6 bases from V and 3 bases from J, with 15 bases between. Germline CDR1 and CDR2: MNHEY and SVGAGI. This CDR3 spans 14 amino acids. In DNA form, the CDR3 reads TGTGCCAGCAGACTAAACAGGGCCCACTACGAGCAGTACTTC. Protein: CASRLNRAHYEQYF.

The chain has TRBV6-5 and TRBJ2-7; D gene ambiguous. V gave up 6 bases and J gave up 6 bases, with 12 bases separating them. This CDR3 has 12 residues. Germline CDR1 is MNHEY and CDR2 is SVGAGI. CDR3 coding DNA: TGTGCCAGCAGGACTGAGTGGGGCGAGCAGTACTTC. Protein product: CASRTEWGEQYF.

V gene TRBV30 combines with J gene TRBJ1-2; tentative D call: TRBD1 (5 bases). V gave up 3 bases and J gave up 1 base, with 9 bases separating them. The CDR3 loop spans 13 amino acids. Germline loops: CDR1 GTSNPN, CDR2 SVGIG (reference sequence). The CDR3 here is CAWRKGFNYGYTF. CDR3 in DNA: TGTGCCTGGAGAAAGGGGTTTAACTATGGCTACACCTTC.

A word on this clone: The identical CDR3 is also encoded by other nucleotide sequences in the sample. J is TRBJ2-3 and V is TRBV4-1; 7 nucleotides match TRBD1. The V segment lost 2 bases and the J segment 3 bases; nucleotides outside the gene matches: 5. Germline V gives CDR1 MGHRA, CDR2 YSYEKL. CDR3 length: 15 amino acids. CDR3 in DNA: TGCGCCAGCAGCCAAACAGGGGTAGGGACAGATACGCAGTATTTT. Translated, it gives CASSQTGVGTDTQYF.

This chain joins TRBV19 and TRBJ1-5; D remains unclear. The germline V gene encodes CDR1 LNHDA and CDR2 SQIVND (reference sequence). The length of the CDR3 is 16 residues. The V end lost 5 bases, the J end lost 3 bases, and 17 bases lay between the germline ends. The CDR3 sequence: CASSVRVGNYNQPQHF. The CDR3 DNA reads TGTGCCAGTAGTGTTCGGGTAGGAAACTACAATCAGCCCCAGCATTTT. The full variable domain, rest sourced from reference TRBV19 and TRBJ1-5, is DGGITQSPKYLFRKEGQNVTLSCEQNLNHDAMYWYRQDPGQGLRLIYYSQIVNDFQKGDIAEGYSVSREKKESFPLTVTSAQKNPTAFYLCASSVRVGNYNQPQHFGDGTRLSIL.

The V call is TRBV2, the J call TRBJ2-1; D might be TRBD2 (5 bases). The CDR3 sequence is 14 residues long. The V end was cut by 6 bases, the J end by 7 bases, with 16 bases between. In germline, CDR1 is SNHLY, CDR2 FYNNEI. The CDR3 DNA reads TGTGCCAGCAGCAAAGAGGGCCTTGGGAATGAGCAGTTCTTC. Translating gives CASSKEGLGNEQFF. The whole variable domain, filled in from reference TRBV2 and TRBJ2-1, reads EPEVTQTPSHQVTQMGQEVILRCVPISNHLYFYWYRQILGQKVEFLVSFYNNEISEKSEIFDDQFSVERPDGSNFTLKIRSTKLEDSAMYFCASSKEGLGNEQFFGPGTRLTVL.

Comment on this clone: The sample has other DNA sequences that encode this CDR3 too. The chain links TRBV11-3 to TRBJ2-1; weak D call: TRBD2 (6 bases). CDR1 and CDR2 (germline): SGHNT, YENEEA. The V and J ends lost 5 bases and 4 bases respectively, with 9 bases between them. The CDR3 is 13 residues long. In DNA form, the CDR3 reads TGTGCCAGCAGCCCCGGGGGATACAATGAGCAGTTCTTC. It specifies CASSPGGYNEQFF.

The chain uses TRBV11-2 and TRBJ1-4; D is undetermined. Germline CDR1 and CDR2: SGHAT and FQNNGV. V gave up 5 bases and J gave up 6 bases, with 16 bases separating them. This CDR3 has 15 residues. The CDR3: CASSPSVSGYEKLFF. CDR3 in DNA: TGTGCCAGCAGCCCTAGCGTGTCAGGATATGAAAAACTGTTTTTT.

The chain carries TRBV9 and TRBJ1-1; unclear D gene. V dropped 0 bases and J dropped 3 bases, with 9 bases sitting between them. Germline lookup yields CDR1 SGDLS and CDR2 YYNGEE. The CDR3 length is 14 residues. This CDR3 reads CASSVDQSYTEAFF. The CDR3 DNA sequence: TGTGCCAGCAGCGTAGATCAGTCTTACACTGAAGCTTTCTTT.